This T cell receptor beta chain was recovered during a study of control samples from healthy donors and cancer patients. Germline assignment: CDR1 LNHDA and CDR2 SQIVND (reference sequence). The CDR3 has 11 amino acids. J gave up 8 bases and V 8 bases, and 1 base lay outside the gene matches. Method: immunoSEQ multiplex PCR; TCRdb's copy keeps in-frame clones and lacks some. Altogether 150,000 to 200,000 clones are present, 88% being singletons, with the ten largest covering over 1.5%. Sequenced material: blood. The clonotype was recovered from a man younger than 30 in good health. This chain links TRBV19 with TRBJ2-4; 9 bases fit TRBD2. CDR3 sequence reads: CASAGGDIQYF. DNA of the CDR3: TGTGCCAGTGCGGGGGGGGACATTCAGTACTTC.